This entry lists 15 T cell receptor beta chains sequenced from one sample in a study of blood T cell repertoires in COVID-19. Clones were sequenced by immunoSEQ multiplex PCR, and TCRdb holds only the in-frame ones, with some missing. The table has approximately 360,000 clones, 85% to 90% seen once. The sequencing input was peripheral blood. Receptor source: a man between 18 and 35 years old with active or convalescent COVID-19.

A note on this clone: This sample includes further DNA sequences coding for the same CDR3. The chain has TRBV28 and TRBJ2-2; tentative D call: TRBD2 (5 bases). CDR3 size: 15 residues. Deletions cut 3 bases from V and 1 base from J, with 9 bases between. The germline CDR1 and CDR2 sequences are MDHEN and SYDVKM. The CDR3 loop reads CASSFRGLNTGELFF. As DNA, the CDR3 is TGTGCCAGCAGTTTTCGCGGACTGAACACCGGGGAGCTGTTTTTT.

The rearrangement links TRBV30 to TRBJ2-1; D may be TRBD2 (5 bases). Per the germline V gene, CDR1 is GTSNPN and CDR2 is SVGIG (reference sequence). The CDR3 runs to 15 residues. The V gene lost 4 bases and the J gene lost 3 bases, with 16 bases spanning the gap. Here the CDR3 DNA reads TGTGCCTGGATGGATCGGCGGGTTCTCTACAATGAGCAGTTCTTC. This encodes CAWMDRRVLYNEQFF.

In this sample, this clone turned up once. V is TRBV7-8 and J is TRBJ1-5; the D is unclear. V was trimmed by 1 base and J by 10 bases, leaving 17 bases between them. The CDR3 loop spans 15 amino acids. Germline V gene sequence: CDR1 SGHVS, CDR2 FQNEAQ. The CDR3 DNA is TGTGCCAGCAGCTTAGTACGAGAGAGGAGTAGACCCCAGCATTTT. It encodes CASSLVRERSRPQHF. Filled out from reference TRBV7-8 and TRBJ1-5, the complete variable domain reads GAGVSQSPRYKVAKRGQDVALRCDPISGHVSLFWYQQALGQGPEFLTYFQNEAQLDKSGLPSDRFFAERPEGSVSTLKIQRTQQEDSAVYLCASSLVRERSRPQHFGDGTRLSIL.

The V and J genes are TRBV14 and TRBJ2-1, with 8 bases lining up with TRBD2. The CDR3 sequence is 16 residues long. Germline assignment: CDR1 SGHDN and CDR2 FVKESK. Trimming took 4 bases from V and 4 from J; bases not matched to a gene: 9. This CDR3 reads CASSPLSGRYYNEQFF. In nucleotides, the CDR3 is TGTGCCAGCAGCCCGCTGAGCGGGAGATATTACAATGAGCAGTTCTTC.

As DNA, the CDR3 is TGTGCCAGTAGTGAGCGGGACTCCTCCTCCCAGTATACGCAGTATTTT. Protein product: CASSERDSSSQYTQYF. V gene TRBV19 combines with J gene TRBJ2-3, with TRBD2 matching 7 bases. The CDR3 runs 16 residues. V gave up 5 bases and J gave up 7 bases; unmatched junction bases: 15. Germline assignment: CDR1 LNHDA and CDR2 SQIVND (reference sequence). Based on the CDR3 plus reference TRBV19 and TRBJ2-3, the full variable domain is DGGITQSPKYLFRKEGQNVTLSCEQNLNHDAMYWYRQDPGQGLRLIYYSQIVNDFQKGDIAEGYSVSREKKESFPLTVTSAQKNPTAFYLCASSERDSSSQYTQYFGPGTRLTVL.

The genes are TRBV6-2 or TRBV6-3 and TRBJ2-2, with D possibly TRBD2 on 5 matching bases. The CDR3 loop spans 15 amino acids. Between the trimmed V and J ends, which lost 2 bases and 3 bases, there was a span of 10 bases. The germline CDR1 and CDR2 sequences are MNHEY and SVGEGT. CDR3 sequence (DNA): TGTGCCAGCAGTTACAGCGCGGGTTACACCGGGGAGCTGTTTTTT. Protein sequence: CASSYSAGYTGELFF.

V usage is TRBV19 and J usage is TRBJ1-1, with TRBD1 matching 11 bases. Germline CDR1 LNHDA, CDR2 SQIVND (reference sequence). The CDR3 sequence is 13 residues long. The junction had 4 bases not matched to a gene; V was cut back by 10 bases and J by 3 bases. Written as DNA, the CDR3 is TGTGCCACGGGGACAGGGGGTCACACTGAAGCTTTCTTT. Its translation is CATGTGGHTEAFF.

The chain uses TRBV19 and TRBJ2-2; D may be TRBD1 (6 bases). This CDR3 has 14 residues. Trimming stripped 6 bases from V and 6 bases from J, with 14 bases between. The germline gives CDR1 LNHDA, CDR2 SQIVND (reference sequence). CDR3 in DNA: TGTGCCAGTAGCAACCACAGGGTGCCCGGGGAGCTGTTTTTT. This codes for CASSNHRVPGELFF.

The chain employs TRBV9 and TRBJ2-7; TRBD2 matches 8 bases. The V gene end was trimmed by 3 bases and the J gene end by 5 bases; junction bases not matched to a gene: 13. Germline V gene lookup returns CDR1 SGDLS and CDR2 YYNGEE. This CDR3 is 16 amino acids long. This CDR3 is CASSGPPGRAGNEQYF. CDR3 nucleotides: TGTGCCAGCAGCGGCCCCCCCGGGAGGGCCGGGAACGAGCAGTACTTC.

The V call is TRBV7-3, the J call TRBJ2-3, with 8 nucleotides matching TRBD2. The CDR3 loop spans 15 amino acids. V was clipped by 0 bases and J by 4 bases; unmatched bases: 3. Germline V lookup: CDR1 SGHTA, CDR2 FQGTGA. CDR3 nucleotide sequence: TGTGCCAGCAGCTTAACTAGCGGGGTATCAGATACGCAGTATTTT. It is translated as CASSLTSGVSDTQYF.

The CDR3 region has the DNA TGTGCCAGCAGCCAGACAGGGGGCTTCTCCTACGAGCAGTACTTC. This encodes CASSQTGGFSYEQYF. This chain links TRBV6-2 or TRBV6-3 with TRBJ2-7, with 10 bases fitting TRBD1. The length of the CDR3 is 15 residues. Germline V gene data show CDR1 as MNHEY and CDR2 as SVGEGT. J gave up 0 bases and V 6 bases, and 5 bases lay outside the gene matches.

The V call is TRBV9, the J call TRBJ1-1, with 8 bases identical to TRBD1. The trim removed 4 bases at V and 3 bases at J, leaving 11 bases unmatched. Germline V gene lookup returns CDR1 SGDLS and CDR2 YYNGEE. The CDR3 has 16 residues. The chain's CDR3 is CASSTGQGGADTEAFF. The CDR3 region has the DNA TGTGCCAGCAGCACCGGACAGGGAGGGGCCGACACTGAAGCTTTCTTT.

The rearrangement uses TRBV9 and TRBJ1-2; 8 positions agree with TRBD1. With V trimmed by 0 bases and J by 4 bases, 5 bases remained unmatched. This CDR3 contains 15 residues. Germline CDR1 SGDLS, CDR2 YYNGEE. CDR3 DNA: TGTGCCAGCAGCGTAGAGGCAGGGGGCGTCTATGGCTACACCTTC. The encoded protein is CASSVEAGGVYGYTF.

CDR3 coding DNA: TGTGCCAGCAGCCAAGATCTGCAGGACTACGAGCAGTACTTC. Translation gives CASSQDLQDYEQYF. V gene TRBV14 combines with J gene TRBJ2-7; no definite D call. CDR1 is SGHDN and CDR2 is FVKESK in the germline V gene. The CDR3 loop spans 14 amino acids. The V end was cut by 0 bases, the J end by 3 bases, with 9 bases between.

This chain joins TRBV19 and TRBJ2-5; 10 bases align to TRBD2. The CDR3 covers 20 residues. Germline assignment: CDR1 LNHDA and CDR2 SQIVND (reference sequence). With 4 bases clipped from V and 4 bases from J, the junction kept 21 bases outside the gene matches. CDR3 residues: CASSRGPMGFSGGPSETQYF. The CDR3 bases are TGTGCCAGTAGTAGAGGACCGATGGGGTTTAGCGGGGGGCCCTCAGAGACCCAGTACTTC.